A selection of T cell receptor beta chains follows, all from one sample in a study of T cell repertoires in cytomegalovirus infection. TCRdb ran MiXCR on the reads and lists one entry per CDR3 protein. The repertoire consists of about 890,000 distinct CDR3 sequences, with less than 35% occurring once and the leading ten covering over 13%. The antigens for these receptors are not known. The starting material was cultured CD8+ T cells from PBMCs, obtained from culture after CMV antigen stimulation. The receptors were gathered from a human donor in good health (CMV status not recorded). Some clones in this sample may be carry-over from other donors' samples. The CDR3 runs from the conserved cysteine through the conserved F or W. A D gene is named only where the DNA matches it firmly. Clone size is stated in some rows and not others, as once, few, many or a class when expanded.

D: -
J: TRBJ1-1
size: -
V: TRBV19
CDR3: CASSPRLAAEAFF
DNA: TGTGCCAGTAGTCCCCGACTTGCGGCTGAAGCTTTCTTT

D: -
J: TRBJ2-1
size: -
V: TRBV14
CDR3: CASSPPRRHPSYNEQFF
DNA: TGTGCCAGCAGCCCCCCTAGGCGGCACCCATCCTACAATGAGCAGTTCTTC

D: -
J: TRBJ1-1
size: many
V: TRBV27
CDR3: CASRVGDTEAFF
DNA: TGTGCCAGCAGGGTAGGGGACACTGAAGCTTTCTTT

D: -
J: TRBJ2-7
size: many
V: TRBV7-9
CDR3: CASLRGGNPSYEQYF
DNA: TGTGCCAGCCTCCGAGGTGGGAATCCCTCCTACGAGCAGTACTTC

D: TRBD1
J: TRBJ2-1
size: -
V: TRBV20-1
CDR3: CSAREWGQGSLNEQFF
DNA: TGCAGTGCTAGAGAGTGGGGACAGGGGAGTTTAAATGAGCAGTTCTTC

D: -
J: TRBJ1-5
size: many
V: TRBV7-2
CDR3: CASSSGTHSNQPQHF
DNA: TGTGCCAGCAGCTCCGGGACACATAGCAATCAGCCCCAGCATTTT

D: -
J: TRBJ2-3
size: -
V: TRBV7-9
CDR3: CASSTPGRVSTDTQYF
DNA: TGTGCCAGCAGCACTCCGGGACGGGTTAGCACAGATACGCAGTATTTT

D: -
J: TRBJ2-5
size: few
V: TRBV5-4
CDR3: CASSLEGTMGETQYF
DNA: TGTGCCAGCAGCTTGGAAGGGACCATGGGGGAGACCCAGTACTTC

D: -
J: TRBJ2-3
size: -
V: TRBV10-3
CDR3: CAIHPTDGGPSTDTQYF
DNA: TGTGCCATCCACCCGACTGATGGAGGGCCTAGCACAGATACGCAGTATTTT

D: -
J: TRBJ1-2
size: few
V: TRBV19
CDR3: CASSILGANLDGYTF
DNA: TGTGCCAGTAGTATACTGGGGGCGAATTTGGATGGCTACACCTTC

D: -
J: TRBJ2-3
size: -
V: TRBV19
CDR3: CASSTPPYTQYF
DNA: TGTGCCAGTAGTACGCCCCCGTATACGCAGTATTTT

D: -
J: TRBJ2-1
size: -
V: TRBV6-8
CDR3: CASSYDGATTGLSYNEQFF
DNA: TGTGCCAGCAGTTACGACGGGGCCACGACAGGCCTCTCTTACAATGAGCAGTTCTTC

D: -
J: TRBJ2-2
size: -
V: TRBV6-2/TRBV6-3
CDR3: CASSWRDTTGELFF
DNA: TGTGCCAGCAGTTGGAGGGACACCACCGGGGAGCTGTTTTTT

D: TRBD2
J: TRBJ2-1
size: -
V: TRBV7-6
CDR3: CASSFLAGGPGEQFF
DNA: TGTGCCAGCAGCTTTTTAGCGGGGGGGCCGGGTGAGCAGTTCTTC

D: TRBD2
J: TRBJ2-7
size: few
V: TRBV20-1
CDR3: CSAVGLGNYEQYF
DNA: TGCAGTGCCGTCGGACTAGGCAACTACGAGCAGTACTTC

D: TRBD2
J: TRBJ2-3
size: -
V: TRBV20-1
CDR3: CSARKRGSGGDPDTQYF
DNA: TGCAGTGCTAGAAAGCGTGGGAGCGGGGGGGATCCAGATACGCAGTATTTT

D: -
J: TRBJ1-1
size: few
V: TRBV27
CDR3: CASSVGGVNTEAFF
DNA: TGTGCCAGCAGCGTCGGGGGGGTGAACACTGAAGCTTTCTTT

D: -
J: TRBJ2-3
size: -
V: TRBV25-1
CDR3: CASSEYLEVADTQYF
DNA: TGTGCCAGCAGTGAATATTTAGAAGTTGCAGATACGCAGTATTTT

D: -
J: TRBJ1-1
size: -
V: TRBV4-1
CDR3: CASSQERGRNTEAFF
DNA: TGCGCCAGCAGCCAAGAAAGGGGGAGGAACACTGAAGCTTTCTTT

D: TRBD1
J: TRBJ1-6
size: many
V: TRBV27
CDR3: CASSTRDRGDSPLHF
DNA: TGTGCCAGCAGCACCCGGGACAGGGGTGATTCACCCCTCCACTTT

D: -
J: TRBJ1-2
size: -
V: TRBV25-1
CDR3: CASSVDQGGYTF
DNA: TGTGCCAGCAGTGTGGATCAGGGTGGCTACACCTTC

D: -
J: TRBJ2-1
size: few
V: TRBV6-1
CDR3: CASSEEAGSNEQFF
DNA: TGTGCCAGCAGCGAAGAAGCAGGGAGCAATGAGCAGTTCTTC

D: TRBD2
J: TRBJ2-5
size: -
V: TRBV27
CDR3: CASWRRAGGKETQYF
DNA: TGTGCCAGCTGGCGGAGAGCGGGGGGGAAAGAGACCCAGTACTTC

D: -
J: TRBJ1-4
size: few
V: TRBV7-9
CDR3: CASSLERQGREKLFF
DNA: TGTGCCAGCAGCTTAGAGCGGCAGGGGCGGGAAAAACTGTTTTTT

D: -
J: TRBJ1-4
size: -
V: TRBV12-5
CDR3: CASAPGIEKLFF
DNA: TGTGCTAGTGCCCCTGGGATCGAAAAACTGTTTTTT

D: -
J: TRBJ2-5
size: many
V: TRBV5-5
CDR3: CASSLQVGGETQYF
DNA: TGTGCCAGCAGCTTACAGGTTGGGGGAGAGACCCAGTACTTC

D: -
J: TRBJ2-1
size: many
V: TRBV7-9
CDR3: CASSLEPQDNEQFF
DNA: TGTGCCAGCAGCTTAGAACCCCAGGACAATGAGCAGTTCTTC

D: TRBD2
J: TRBJ2-1
size: many
V: TRBV7-2
CDR3: CASSLLRGGRNEQFF
DNA: TGTGCCAGCAGCTTACTACGGGGGGGCCGGAATGAGCAGTTCTTC

D: -
J: TRBJ1-2
size: once
V: TRBV27
CDR3: CASSPWGAEGYTF
DNA: TGTGCCAGCAGCCCCTGGGGGGCAGAGGGCTACACCTTC

D: TRBD1
J: TRBJ1-4
size: many
V: TRBV7-6
CDR3: CASSLRTGNEKLFF
DNA: TGTGCCAGCAGCTTACGGACAGGGAATGAAAAACTGTTTTTT

D: -
J: TRBJ2-7
size: -
V: TRBV7-9
CDR3: CASSLGRGIRPQDEQYF
DNA: TGTGCCAGCAGCTTAGGGCGTGGTATTAGGCCACAGGACGAGCAGTACTTC

D: -
J: TRBJ2-5
size: -
V: TRBV29-1
CDR3: CSAVDGGEETQYF
DNA: TGCAGCGCCGTTGATGGCGGGGAAGAGACCCAGTACTTC

D: -
J: TRBJ1-2
size: -
V: TRBV6-5
CDR3: CASSYGQYYGYTF
DNA: TGTGCCAGCAGTTATGGGCAGTATTATGGCTACACCTTC

D: -
J: TRBJ2-1
size: few
V: TRBV4-1
CDR3: CASSLGPGGTEQFF
DNA: TGCGCCAGCAGCCTAGGGCCAGGTGGAACTGAGCAGTTCTTC

D: TRBD2
J: TRBJ2-1
size: few
V: TRBV6-6
CDR3: CASSYLGTSGSYLYNEQFF
DNA: TGTGCCAGCAGTTACTTAGGGACTAGCGGGAGTTACCTCTACAATGAGCAGTTCTTC

D: -
J: TRBJ1-4
size: -
V: TRBV10-2
CDR3: CAGRAGDHVEKLFF
DNA: TGCGCCGGAAGGGCAGGGGATCACGTAGAAAAACTGTTTTTT

D: -
J: TRBJ1-5
size: -
V: TRBV27
CDR3: CASSPLPGPNQPQHF
DNA: TGTGCCAGCAGTCCTCTTCCGGGTCCTAATCAGCCCCAGCATTTT

D: -
J: TRBJ1-2
size: few
V: TRBV28
CDR3: CASSLRQAHYGYTF
DNA: TGTGCCAGCAGTTTACGACAGGCACACTATGGCTACACCTTC

D: -
J: TRBJ2-7
size: many
V: TRBV7-8
CDR3: CASSLSGRVDYEQYF
DNA: TGTGCCAGCAGCTTATCGGGCAGGGTGGACTACGAGCAGTACTTC

D: -
J: TRBJ2-2
size: -
V: TRBV5-4
CDR3: CASSKLTTEPNTGELFF
DNA: TGTGCCAGCAGCAAACTAACGACAGAGCCGAACACCGGGGAGCTGTTTTTT

D: -
J: TRBJ1-2
size: -
V: TRBV28
CDR3: CAGGTVYGYTF
DNA: TGTGCCGGTGGAACGGTCTATGGCTACACCTTC

D: TRBD1
J: TRBJ2-7
size: few
V: TRBV7-9
CDR3: CASSSDREKVRSYEQYF
DNA: TGTGCCAGCAGCTCGGACAGGGAGAAAGTTAGGTCCTACGAGCAGTACTTC

D: -
J: TRBJ1-1
size: -
V: TRBV5-1
CDR3: CASSLHGTEAFF
DNA: TGCGCCAGCAGCTTGCATGGGACTGAAGCTTTCTTT

D: TRBD1
J: TRBJ2-7
size: -
V: TRBV27
CDR3: CASSSPTGAYEQYF
DNA: TGTGCCAGTTCCTCCCCGACAGGGGCTTACGAGCAGTACTTC

D: -
J: TRBJ2-1
size: few
V: TRBV6-5
CDR3: CASKPGLINEQFF
DNA: TGTGCCAGCAAACCGGGACTTATCAATGAGCAGTTCTTC

D: -
J: TRBJ1-3
size: -
V: TRBV20-1
CDR3: CSAPKSEAGNTIYF
DNA: TGCAGTGCTCCAAAGTCGGAGGCTGGAAACACCATATATTTT